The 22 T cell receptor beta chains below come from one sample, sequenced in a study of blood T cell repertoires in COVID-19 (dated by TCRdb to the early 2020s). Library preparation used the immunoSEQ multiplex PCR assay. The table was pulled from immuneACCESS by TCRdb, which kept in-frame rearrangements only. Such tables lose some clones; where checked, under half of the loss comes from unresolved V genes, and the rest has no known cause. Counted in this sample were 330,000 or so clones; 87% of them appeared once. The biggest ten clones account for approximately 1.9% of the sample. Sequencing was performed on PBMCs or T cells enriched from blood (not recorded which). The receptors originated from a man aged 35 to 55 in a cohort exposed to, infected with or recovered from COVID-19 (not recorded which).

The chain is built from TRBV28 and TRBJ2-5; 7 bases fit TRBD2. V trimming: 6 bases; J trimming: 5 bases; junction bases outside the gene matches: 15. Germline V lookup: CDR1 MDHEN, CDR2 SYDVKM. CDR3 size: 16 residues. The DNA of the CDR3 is TGTGCCAGCAGCCTTCAAGCGGGATACGGTGGGGAGACCCAGTACTTC. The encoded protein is CASSLQAGYGGETQYF.

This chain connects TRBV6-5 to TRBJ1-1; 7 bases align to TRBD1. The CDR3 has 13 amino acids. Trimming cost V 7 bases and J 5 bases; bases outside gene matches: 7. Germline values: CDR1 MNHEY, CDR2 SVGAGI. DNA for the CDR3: TGTGCCAGCAACCAAGACAGGGATACTGAAGCTTTCTTT. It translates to CASNQDRDTEAFF.

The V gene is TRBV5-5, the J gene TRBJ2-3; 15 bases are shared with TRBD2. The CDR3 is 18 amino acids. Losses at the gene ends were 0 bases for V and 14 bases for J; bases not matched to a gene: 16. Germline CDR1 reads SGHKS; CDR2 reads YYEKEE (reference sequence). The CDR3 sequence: CASSLAGTSGRTRDFPYF. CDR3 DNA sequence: TGTGCCAGCAGCTTGGCCGGGACTAGCGGGAGGACCCGGGATTTTCCGTATTTT.

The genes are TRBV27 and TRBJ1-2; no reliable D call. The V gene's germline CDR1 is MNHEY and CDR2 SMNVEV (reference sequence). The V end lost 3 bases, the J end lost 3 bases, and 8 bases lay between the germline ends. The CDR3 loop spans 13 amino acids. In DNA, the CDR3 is TGTGCCAGCAGTTTGCGGGGATACTATGGCTACACCTTC. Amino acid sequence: CASSLRGYYGYTF.

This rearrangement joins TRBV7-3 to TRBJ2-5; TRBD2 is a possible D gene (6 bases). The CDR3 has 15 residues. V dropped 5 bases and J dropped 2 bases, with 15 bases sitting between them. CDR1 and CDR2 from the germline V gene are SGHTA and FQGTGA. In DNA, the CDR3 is TGTGCCAGCAGCCCCCGTGGAGGGCGACAAGAGACCCAGTACTTC. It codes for CASSPRGGRQETQYF. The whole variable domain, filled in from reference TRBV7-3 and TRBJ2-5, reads GAGVSQTPSNKVTEKGKYVELRCDPISGHTALYWYRQSLGQGPEFLIYFQGTGAADDSGLPNDRFFAVRPEGSVSTLKIQRTERGDSAVYLCASSPRGGRQETQYFGPGTRLLVL.

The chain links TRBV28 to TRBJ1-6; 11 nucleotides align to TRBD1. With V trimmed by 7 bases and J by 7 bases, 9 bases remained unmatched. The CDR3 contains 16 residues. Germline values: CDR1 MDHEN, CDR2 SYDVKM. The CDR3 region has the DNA TGTGCCAGCATCACTCATGGGACAGGGGGAAATTCACCCCTCCACTTT. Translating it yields CASITHGTGGNSPLHF.

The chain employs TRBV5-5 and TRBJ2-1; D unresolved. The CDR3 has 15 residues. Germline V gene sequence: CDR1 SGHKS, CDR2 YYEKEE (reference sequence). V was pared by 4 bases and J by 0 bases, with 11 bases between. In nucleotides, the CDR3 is TGTGCCAGCAGCCCCTTGCGGAGCTCCTACAATGAGCAGTTCTTC. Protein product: CASSPLRSSYNEQFF.

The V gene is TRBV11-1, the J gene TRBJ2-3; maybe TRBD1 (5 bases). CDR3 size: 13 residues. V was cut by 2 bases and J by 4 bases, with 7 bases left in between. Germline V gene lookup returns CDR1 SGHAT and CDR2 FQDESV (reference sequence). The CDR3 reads CASSLQGPDTQYF. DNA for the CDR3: TGTGCCAGCAGCTTACAGGGCCCAGATACGCAGTATTTT.

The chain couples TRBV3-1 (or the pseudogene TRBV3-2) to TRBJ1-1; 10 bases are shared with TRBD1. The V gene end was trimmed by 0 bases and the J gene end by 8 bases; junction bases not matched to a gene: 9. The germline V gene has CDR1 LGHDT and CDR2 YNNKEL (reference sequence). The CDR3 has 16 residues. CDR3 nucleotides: TGTGCCAGCAGCCAAGATTATCAGAGACAGGGGGCGGAAGCTTTCTTT. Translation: CASSQDYQRQGAEAFF.

The DNA of the CDR3 is TGCGCCAGCAGGGCTAGCTTCTACGAGCAGTACTTC. Its protein product is CASRASFYEQYF. The V and J genes are TRBV10-2 and TRBJ2-7; perhaps TRBD2 as D (5 bases). This CDR3 has 12 residues. V was pared by 6 bases and J by 3 bases, with 9 bases between. Germline CDR1 reads WSHSY; CDR2 reads SAAADI.

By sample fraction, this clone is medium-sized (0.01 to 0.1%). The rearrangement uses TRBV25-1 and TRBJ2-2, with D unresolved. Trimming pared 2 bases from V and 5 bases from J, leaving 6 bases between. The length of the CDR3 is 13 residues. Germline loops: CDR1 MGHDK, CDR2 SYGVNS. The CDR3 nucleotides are TGTGCCAGCAGTGAAACAGAGACCGGGGAGCTGTTTTTT. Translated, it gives CASSETETGELFF. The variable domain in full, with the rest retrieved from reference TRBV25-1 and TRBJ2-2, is EADIYQTPRYLVIGTGKKITLECSQTMGHDKMYWYQQDPGMELHLIHYSYGVNSTEKGDLSSESTVSRIRTEHFPLTLESARPSHTSQYLCASSETETGELFFGEGSRLTVL.

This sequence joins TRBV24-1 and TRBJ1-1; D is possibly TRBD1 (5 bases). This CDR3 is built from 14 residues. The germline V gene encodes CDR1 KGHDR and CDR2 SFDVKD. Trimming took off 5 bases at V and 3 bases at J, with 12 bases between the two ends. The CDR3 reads CATSGGLGDTEAFF. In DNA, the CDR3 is TGTGCCACCAGTGGGGGACTCGGGGACACTGAAGCTTTCTTT.

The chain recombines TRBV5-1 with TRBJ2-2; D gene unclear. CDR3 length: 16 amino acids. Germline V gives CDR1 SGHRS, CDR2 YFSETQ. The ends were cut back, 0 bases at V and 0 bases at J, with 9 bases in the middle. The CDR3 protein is CASSLDLKTNTGELFF. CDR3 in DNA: TGCGCCAGCAGCTTGGACTTGAAAACGAACACCGGGGAGCTGTTTTTT.

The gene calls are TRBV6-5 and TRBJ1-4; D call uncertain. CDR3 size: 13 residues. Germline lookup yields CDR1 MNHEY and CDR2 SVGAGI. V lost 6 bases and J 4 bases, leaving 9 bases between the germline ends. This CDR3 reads CASSPDFNEKLFF. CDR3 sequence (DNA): TGTGCCAGCAGCCCGGACTTTAATGAAAAACTGTTTTTT.

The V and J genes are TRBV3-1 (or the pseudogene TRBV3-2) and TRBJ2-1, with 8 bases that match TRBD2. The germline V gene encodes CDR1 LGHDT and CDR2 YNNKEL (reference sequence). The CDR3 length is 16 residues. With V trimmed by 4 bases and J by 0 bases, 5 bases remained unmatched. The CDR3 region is CASSRLALSSYNEQFF. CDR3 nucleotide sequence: TGTGCCAGCAGCCGACTAGCGTTAAGCTCCTACAATGAGCAGTTCTTC.

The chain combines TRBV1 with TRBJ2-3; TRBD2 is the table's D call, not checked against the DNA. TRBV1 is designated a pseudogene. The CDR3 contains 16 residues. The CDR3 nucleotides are TGCACCAGCAGTCGTATAGCGGGAGATCGGACAGATACGCAGTATTTT. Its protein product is CTSSRIAGDRTDTQYF.

The CDR3 DNA is TGTGCCAGCAGTACCGGGACAGGAGATACCTACAATGAGCAGTTCTTC. It codes for CASSTGTGDTYNEQFF. The rearrangement joins TRBV28 to TRBJ2-1; 8 nucleotides agree with TRBD1. Germline V gene sequence: CDR1 MDHEN, CDR2 SYDVKM. V lost 5 bases to trimming and J lost 2 bases; unmatched junction nucleotides: 8. This CDR3 is 16 amino acids long. Filled out from reference TRBV28 and TRBJ2-1, the complete variable domain reads DVKVTQSSRYLVKRTGEKVFLECVQDMDHENMFWYRQDPGLGLRLIYFSYDVKMKEKGDIPEGYSVSREKKERFSLILESASTNQTSMYLCASSTGTGDTYNEQFFGPGTRLTVL.

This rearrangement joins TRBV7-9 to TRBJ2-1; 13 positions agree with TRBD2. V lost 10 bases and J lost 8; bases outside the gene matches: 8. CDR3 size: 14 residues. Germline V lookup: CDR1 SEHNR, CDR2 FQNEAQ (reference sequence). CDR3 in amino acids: CAMRTSGSIDEQFF. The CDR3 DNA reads TGTGCCATGAGGACTAGCGGGAGTATCGATGAGCAGTTCTTC.

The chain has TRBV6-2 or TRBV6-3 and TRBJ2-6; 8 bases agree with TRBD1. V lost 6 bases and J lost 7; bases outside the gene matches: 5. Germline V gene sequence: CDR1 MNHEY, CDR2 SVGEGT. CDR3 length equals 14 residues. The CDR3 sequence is CASSQGQVANVLTF. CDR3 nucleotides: TGTGCCAGCAGCCAGGGACAGGTCGCCAACGTCCTGACTTTC.

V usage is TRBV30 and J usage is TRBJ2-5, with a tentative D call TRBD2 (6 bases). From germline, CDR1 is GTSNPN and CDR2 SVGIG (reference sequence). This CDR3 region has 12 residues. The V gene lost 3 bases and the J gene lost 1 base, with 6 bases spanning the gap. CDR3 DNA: TGTGCCTGGAGGGGAGGCCAAGAGACCCAGTACTTC. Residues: CAWRGGQETQYF.

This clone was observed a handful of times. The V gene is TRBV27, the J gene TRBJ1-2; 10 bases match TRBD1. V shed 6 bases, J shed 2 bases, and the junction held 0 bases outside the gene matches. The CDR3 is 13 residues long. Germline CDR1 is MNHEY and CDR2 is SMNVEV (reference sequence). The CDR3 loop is CASRGQGNYGYTF. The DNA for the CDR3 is TGTGCCAGCAGGGGACAGGGGAACTATGGCTACACCTTC.

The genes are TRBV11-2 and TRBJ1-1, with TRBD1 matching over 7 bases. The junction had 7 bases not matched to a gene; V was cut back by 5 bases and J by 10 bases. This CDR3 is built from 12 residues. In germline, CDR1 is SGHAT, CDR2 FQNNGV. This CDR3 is CASSQLQGRAFF. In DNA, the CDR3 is TGTGCCAGCAGCCAACTACAGGGGAGAGCTTTCTTT.